These 29 T cell receptor beta chains came from one sample sequenced in a study. TCRdb used MiXCR to reprocess the RT-PCR reads, holding one entry per CDR3 protein. The sample lists 550,000 to 750,000 distinct CDR3 sequences; around 14% were seen once. Sample: memory CD4+ T cells from blood. The receptors shown here come from a female donor in good health, serving as a healthy control.

This clonotype appeared many times. The chain is built from TRBV7-2 and TRBJ2-3, with D perhaps TRBD1 or TRBD2 (5 bases each). The V end lost 6 bases, the J end lost 9 bases, and 13 bases lay between the germline ends. Germline V CDR1 and CDR2: SGHTA, FQGNSA. This CDR3 has 12 residues. The CDR3 reads CASSPQRDTQYF. CDR3 bases: TGTGCCAGCAGTCCCCAACGGGACACGCAGTATTTT.

This clonotype was counted only a few times. The genes are TRBV7-2 and TRBJ1-1; 8 nucleotides agree with TRBD1. The CDR3 totals 13 residues. The ends lost 1 base at V and 8 bases at J; junction bases unmatched: 3. CDR1 is SGHTA, CDR2 FQGNSA, per germline. The CDR3 loop reads CASSLEGDREAFF. For the CDR3, the DNA is TGTGCCAGCAGCTTAGAGGGGGACAGGGAAGCTTTCTTT.

Many counts were recorded for this clonotype. CDR3 sequence reads: CSGGRNTEAFF. CDR3 nucleotides: TGCAGCGGTGGGAGGAACACTGAAGCTTTCTTT. V and J are TRBV29-1 and TRBJ1-1, with D unresolved. The CDR3 contains 11 residues. The germline gives CDR1 SQVTM, CDR2 ANQGSEA. V gave up 7 bases and J gave up 1 base, with 7 bases separating them.

The rearrangement joins TRBV27 to TRBJ2-2, with D possibly being TRBD1 or TRBD2 (5 bases each). The V and J ends lost 5 bases and 5 bases respectively, with 21 bases between them. The CDR3 consists of 17 residues. The germline V gene encodes CDR1 MNHEY and CDR2 SMNVEV (reference sequence). The CDR3 bases are TGTGCCAGCAGTATCGGCCAGGGTCAGACGGGAACCGGGGAGCTGTTTTTT. Translation: CASSIGQGQTGTGELFF.

The table lists this clonotype with many counts. V gene TRBV5-1 combines with J gene TRBJ2-3, with D possibly matching TRBD1 (5 bases). CDR1 is SGHRS and CDR2 is YFSETQ in the germline V gene. Deletions cut 0 bases from V and 4 bases from J, with 12 bases between. The CDR3 loop spans 15 amino acids. CDR3 bases: TGCGCCAGCAGCTTGGAGGCAGGGATTTCAGATACGCAGTATTTT. Its protein product is CASSLEAGISDTQYF.

This clonotype was counted a few times. J is TRBJ2-1 and V is TRBV5-4; D is ambiguous. Germline lookup yields CDR1 SGHNT and CDR2 YYREEE (reference sequence). The CDR3 loop spans 12 amino acids. V was shortened by 4 bases and J by 7 bases, with 9 bases between the two germline ends. The CDR3 sequence: CASSLDQNEQFF. In nucleotides, the CDR3 is TGTGCCAGCAGCCTGGACCAAAATGAGCAGTTCTTC. The full variable domain, its missing parts supplied by reference TRBV5-4 and TRBJ2-1, is ETGVTQSPTHLIKTRGQQVTLRCSSQSGHNTVSWYQQALGQGPQFIFQYYREEENGRGNFPPRFSGLQFPNYSSELNVNALELDDSALYLCASSLDQNEQFFGPGTRLTVL.

There are many counts of this clonotype. The V call is TRBV20-1, the J call TRBJ2-7, with 14 bases matching TRBD2. With V trimmed by 6 bases and J by 6 bases, 10 bases remained unmatched. The CDR3 covers 15 residues. The germline V gene encodes CDR1 DFQATT and CDR2 SNEGSKA (reference sequence). CDR3 in DNA: TGCAGTGCCGACCCGGGACTAGCGGGAGTAGCCGAGCAGTACTTC. Amino acid sequence: CSADPGLAGVAEQYF.

DNA for the CDR3: TGTGCCAGCAGCCCCAGACTAGCGGGAGGGTCCTACGAGCAGTACTTC. This codes for CASSPRLAGGSYEQYF. This chain links TRBV7-2 with TRBJ2-7; 14 bases match TRBD2. Germline CDR1 and CDR2: SGHTA and FQGNSA. The CDR3 consists of 16 residues. With V trimmed by 5 bases and J by 1 base, 4 bases remained unmatched. Filled out from reference TRBV7-2 and TRBJ2-7, the complete variable domain reads GAGVSQSPSNKVTEKGKDVELRCDPISGHTALYWYRQSLGQGLEFLIYFQGNSAPDKSGLPSDRFSAERTGGSVSTLTIQRTQQEDSAVYLCASSPRLAGGSYEQYFGPGTRLTVT.

This clonotype has only a few counts. The CDR3 loop is CASSVVITGELFF. The CDR3 bases are TGTGCCAGCAGCGTAGTAATCACCGGGGAGCTGTTTTTT. The chain joins TRBV9 to TRBJ2-2; D remains ambiguous. The CDR3 extends over 13 amino acids. The V gene's germline CDR1 is SGDLS and CDR2 YYNGEE. V was clipped by 0 bases and J by 4 bases, with 4 bases between them.

This clonotype showed up many times. V gene TRBV10-3 combines with J gene TRBJ2-7; D unresolved. This CDR3 has 11 residues. Germline CDR1 is ENHRY and CDR2 is SYGVKD. V was trimmed by 2 bases and J by 6 bases, leaving 5 bases between them. The CDR3 is CAISEGVEQYF. CDR3 nucleotide sequence: TGTGCCATCAGTGAGGGGGTCGAGCAGTACTTC.

This clonotype was observed a few times. V gene TRBV5-6 combines with J gene TRBJ2-7, with 11 nucleotides matching TRBD2. CDR1 is SGHDT and CDR2 is YYEEEE in the germline V gene. This CDR3 spans 19 amino acids. V dropped 0 bases and J dropped 3; count of bases not matched to a gene: 14. The CDR3 nucleotides are TGTGCCAGCAGCTTGGGTAGTGGGGGAGCCCTAGCGGGGGGCTACGAGCAGTACTTC. It specifies CASSLGSGGALAGGYEQYF.

The chain carries TRBV5-1 and TRBJ2-5; TRBD2 matches at 7 bases. CDR1 and CDR2 from the germline V gene are SGHRS and YFSETQ. The CDR3 runs to 14 residues. The V gene end was trimmed by 4 bases and the J gene end by 1 base; junction bases not matched to a gene: 4. DNA of the CDR3: TGCGCCAGCAGCGGGGTAGCGGGCCAAGAGACCCAGTACTTC. Its translation: CASSGVAGQETQYF.

This clonotype has just a few counts. The gene calls are TRBV24-1 and TRBJ2-2, with a weak D call TRBD2 (7 bases). V was trimmed by 3 bases and J by 2 bases, leaving 15 bases between them. From germline, CDR1 is KGHDR and CDR2 SFDVKD. CDR3 length: 17 residues. CDR3 DNA sequence: TGTGCCACCAGTGATGTAAGGGGGGGACTCAACACCGGGGAGCTGTTTTTT. Translated: CATSDVRGGLNTGELFF.

This clonotype has ten or more counts. At one end, the junction sequence differs from germline, possibly due to a read error. The chain combines TRBV18 with TRBJ2-5; 7 bases agree with TRBD1. CDR1 and CDR2 from the germline V gene are KGHSH and LQKENI. The CDR3 is 14 amino acids. CDR3 sequence (DNA): TGCGCCAGCAGCCCGAGGACAGGCGAAGAGACCCAGTACTTC. It encodes CASSPRTGEETQYF.

This clonotype has at least ten counts. The rearrangement joins TRBV20-1 to TRBJ1-2, with a possible D match to TRBD1 (6 bases). Germline loops: CDR1 DFQATT, CDR2 SNEGSKA (reference sequence). The germline V and J ends were trimmed by 6 bases and 0 bases, with 14 bases remaining between them. The CDR3 has 14 residues. CDR3 DNA: TGCAGTGCCCTAATACAGGGAGCTAACTATGGCTACACCTTC. Protein product: CSALIQGANYGYTF.

This clonotype was seen repeatedly, ten times or more. This chain joins TRBV29-1 and TRBJ1-5, with D maybe TRBD1 (6 bases). V was shortened by 6 bases and J by 2 bases, with 11 bases between the two germline ends. The germline V gene encodes CDR1 SQVTM and CDR2 ANQGSEA. The CDR3 loop spans 13 amino acids. In DNA form, the CDR3 reads TGCAGCGTAGAACAGGGAGGCAATCAGCCCCAGCATTTT. It translates to CSVEQGGNQPQHF. The full variable domain, completed using reference TRBV29-1 and TRBJ1-5, is SAVISQKPSRDICQRGTSLTIQCQVDSQVTMMFWYRQQPGQSLTLIATANQGSEATYESGFVIDKFPISRPNLTFSTLTVSNMSPEDSSIYLCSVEQGGNQPQHFGDGTRLSIL.

There are many counts of this clonotype. The J gene is TRBJ1-1, the V gene TRBV6-5, with a weak D call TRBD1 (6 bases). The germline CDR1 and CDR2 sequences are MNHEY and SVGAGI. V was trimmed by 2 bases and J by 11 bases, leaving 21 bases between them. CDR3 size: 15 residues. The CDR3 region is CASSYDPDSAWHAFF. As DNA, the CDR3 is TGTGCCAGCAGTTACGATCCGGACAGCGCATGGCACGCTTTCTTT.

The chain links TRBV20-1 to TRBJ1-1; 7 positions agree with TRBD1. Unmatched junction bases numbered 9, after V lost 5 bases and J lost 0 bases. This CDR3 region has 15 residues. Germline CDR1 and CDR2: DFQATT and SNEGSKA (reference sequence). CDR3 region: CSAHLTGTVNTEAFF. CDR3 coding DNA: TGCAGTGCTCACCTAACCGGGACAGTGAACACTGAAGCTTTCTTT.

This clonotype was detected many times. The chain carries TRBV11-2 and TRBJ2-7; D perhaps matches TRBD2 (6 bases). In germline, CDR1 is SGHAT, CDR2 FQNNGV. Trimming removed 5 bases from V and 2 bases from J, with 16 bases in between. The CDR3 extends over 15 amino acids. CDR3 DNA: TGTGCCAGCAGCCCGGGTCTAGCGTCGACCTACGAGCAGTACTTC. Its protein is CASSPGLASTYEQYF. The full variable domain, completed using reference TRBV11-2 and TRBJ2-7, is EAGVAQSPRYKIIEKRQSVAFWCNPISGHATLYWYQQILGQGPKLLIQFQNNGVVDDSQLPKDRFSAERLKGVDSTLKIQPAKLEDSAVYLCASSPGLASTYEQYFGPGTRLTVT.

V is TRBV10-3 and J is TRBJ2-5; 9 bases are shared with TRBD2. V lost 2 bases to trimming and J lost 4 bases; unmatched junction nucleotides: 5. CDR1 is ENHRY and CDR2 is SYGVKD in the germline V gene. CDR3 size: 15 residues. For the CDR3, the DNA is TGTGCCATCAGTGAGGGGTTAGCGGGAGCAGAGACCCAGTACTTC. It translates to CAISEGLAGAETQYF.

The genes are TRBV5-1 and TRBJ1-1; 7 nucleotides agree with TRBD1. The CDR3 has 16 residues. V was pared by 0 bases and J by 1 base, with 6 bases of the junction left unmatched. Per the germline V gene, CDR1 is SGHRS and CDR2 is YFSETQ. The CDR3 here is CASSLGPGGTNTEAFF. The CDR3 DNA reads as TGCGCCAGCAGCTTGGGTCCAGGGGGAACGAACACTGAAGCTTTCTTT.

The chain has TRBV6-1 and TRBJ2-3; 8 nucleotides line up with TRBD2. V shed 6 bases, J shed 8 bases, and the junction held 4 bases outside the gene matches. Germline values: CDR1 MNHNS, CDR2 SASEGT. The CDR3 sequence is 12 residues long. The CDR3 nucleotides are TGTGCCAGCAGCGGGAGGGGCGGTACGCAGTATTTT. It yields the protein CASSGRGGTQYF.

This clonotype was seen at least ten times. This rearrangement joins TRBV5-1 to TRBJ2-5; 8 positions match TRBD2. This CDR3 is 14 amino acids long. V lost 0 bases and J lost 4; bases outside the gene matches: 2. Looked up from germline, CDR1 is SGHRS and CDR2 is YFSETQ. The DNA for the CDR3 is TGCGCCAGCAGCTTGGCGCTAGCGGGAGAGACCCAGTACTTC. Translating gives CASSLALAGETQYF.

The chain carries TRBV6-2 or TRBV6-3 and TRBJ2-2; perhaps TRBD2 as D (6 bases). Per germline, CDR1 MNHEY and CDR2 SVGEGT. The length of the CDR3 is 16 residues. Trimming left V 7 bases short and J 4 bases short, with 19 bases between. The CDR3 sequence: CASTIRAAGFTGELFF. In DNA form, the CDR3 reads TGTGCCAGCACCATACGCGCCGCGGGGTTCACCGGGGAGCTGTTTTTT.

The V gene is TRBV14, the J gene TRBJ2-1, with a possible D match to TRBD2 (6 bases). Germline values: CDR1 SGHDN, CDR2 FVKESK. Between the trimmed V and J ends, which lost 3 bases and 9 bases, there was a span of 15 bases. The CDR3 length is 14 residues. The CDR3 region has the DNA TGTGCCAGCAGCCATAAGCGGGCAACCCCTGAGCAGTTCTTC. This codes for CASSHKRATPEQFF.

This clonotype was recorded many times. The chain couples TRBV29-1 to TRBJ2-7, with 8 bases that match TRBD2. The CDR3 spans 13 residues. J gave up 2 bases and V 1 base, and 1 base lay outside the gene matches. In germline, CDR1 is SQVTM, CDR2 ANQGSEA. CDR3 in amino acids: CSVEGTSTYEQYF. The CDR3 region has the DNA TGCAGCGTTGAAGGGACTAGCACCTACGAGCAGTACTTC.

In its sample, this clonotype was seen many times. The V call is TRBV7-9, the J call TRBJ2-7, with 7 bases identical to TRBD1. Looked up from germline, CDR1 is SEHNR and CDR2 is FQNEAQ (reference sequence). V gave up 5 bases and J gave up 2 bases; unmatched junction bases: 9. There are 15 residues in the CDR3. The CDR3 DNA follows: TGTGCCAGCAGCCCAGGGGGTGGCGGAACCTACGAGCAGTACTTC. Translated: CASSPGGGGTYEQYF.

The chain couples TRBV5-1 to TRBJ2-5, with 9 bases identical to TRBD1. With V trimmed by 4 bases and J by 5 bases, 6 bases remained unmatched. The CDR3 has 14 residues. CDR1 is SGHRS, CDR2 YFSETQ, per germline. CDR3 loop: CASSVGTGRETQYF. As DNA, the CDR3 is TGCGCCAGCAGCGTCGGGACAGGGCGGGAGACCCAGTACTTC.

This clonotype was seen many times. The V call is TRBV6-1, the J call TRBJ2-2; possibly TRBD1 for D (6 bases). From germline, CDR1 is MNHNS and CDR2 SASEGT. V lost 6 bases to trimming and J lost 1 base, with 9 bases between them. The CDR3 is made up of 14 amino acids. CDR3 coding DNA: TGTGCCAGCAGCGCACAGGGGAACACCGGGGAGCTGTTTTTT. It translates to CASSAQGNTGELFF.